This T cell receptor (beta chain) was captured by sequencing in a study of cytomegalovirus exposure and HLA in healthy donors. Study context: An analysis done earlier identified more than 90 million unique TCR beta sequences from approximately 180 million T cells.

The CDR3 has 15 residues if both end residues are counted. Germline V lookup: CDR1 MNHNS, CDR2 SASEGT. General study points: Both high specificity and high sensitivity reportedly marked the classifier's diagnosis of cytomegalovirus status.

Both 60 Vbeta primers and 13 Jbeta primers went into the PCR. In the study's own analysis: Counted up in a later analysis, unique TCR beta chains came to 65 million to 100 million, with about 10 million shared. TCRdb keeps only in-frame clones here, not all; method: immunoSEQ multiplex PCR. Clone size and V and J calls were adopted from that table, with D and trimming inferred from the DNA. The profile shows 110,000 to 150,000 clones, about 72% of them singletons. As concerns this clone: Its antigen remains unknown. The final CDR3 position lacks the conserved phenylalanine or tryptophan, pointing to a likely read error. The limits of the CDR3 on the DNA are not certain, so only TCRdb's listed CDR3 is given.

The clonotype comes from a man aged 35 to 55 in good health and CMV-seronegative. The specimen was PBMCs. The rearrangement joins TRBV6-1 to TRBJ1-1; TRBD1, the table's D call, lacks a check against the DNA. The CDR3 loop reads CASRVEQQGWKINGI.